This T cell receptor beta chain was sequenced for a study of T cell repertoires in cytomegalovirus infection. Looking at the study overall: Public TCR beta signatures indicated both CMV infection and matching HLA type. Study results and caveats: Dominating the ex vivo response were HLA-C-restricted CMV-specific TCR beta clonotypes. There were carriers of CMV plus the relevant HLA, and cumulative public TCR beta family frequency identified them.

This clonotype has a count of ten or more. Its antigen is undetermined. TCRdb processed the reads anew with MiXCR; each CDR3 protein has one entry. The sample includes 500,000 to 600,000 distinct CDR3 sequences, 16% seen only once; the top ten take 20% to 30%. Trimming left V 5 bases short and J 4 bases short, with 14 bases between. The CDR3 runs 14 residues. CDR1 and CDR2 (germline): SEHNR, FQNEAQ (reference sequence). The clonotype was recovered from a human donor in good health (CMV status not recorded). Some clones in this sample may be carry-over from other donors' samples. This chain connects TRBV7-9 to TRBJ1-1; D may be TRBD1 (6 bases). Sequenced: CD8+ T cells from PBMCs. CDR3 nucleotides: TGTGCCAGCAGCCCCGACAGGTTCGGCACTGAAGCTTTCTTT. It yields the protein CASSPDRFGTEAFF. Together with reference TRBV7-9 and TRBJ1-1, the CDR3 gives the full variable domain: DTGVSQNPRHKITKRGQNVTFRCDPISEHNRLYWYRQTLGQGPEFLTYFQNEAQLEKSRLLSDRFSAERPKGSFSTLEIQRTEQGDSAMYLCASSPDRFGTEAFFGQGTRLTVV.